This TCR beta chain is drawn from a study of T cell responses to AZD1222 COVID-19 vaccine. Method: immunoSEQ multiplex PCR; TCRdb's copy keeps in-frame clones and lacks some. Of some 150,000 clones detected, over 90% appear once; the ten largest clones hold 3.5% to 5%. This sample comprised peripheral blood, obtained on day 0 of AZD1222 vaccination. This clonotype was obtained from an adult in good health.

CDR3 protein: CASSLGLAGFKGETQYF. CDR3 in DNA: TGCGCCAGCAGCTTGGGTCTAGCGGGGTTTAAAGGGGAGACCCAGTACTTC. The genes are TRBV5-1 and TRBJ2-5, with 9 bases identical to TRBD2. Germline V gene sequence: CDR1 SGHRS, CDR2 YFSETQ. V was clipped by 0 bases and J by 5 bases; unmatched bases: 11. CDR3 length equals 17 residues.